The clone carrying this TCR beta chain was recorded at least ten times. MiXCR, applied by TCRdb to the 5' RACE reads, yields one record per CDR3 protein. The table includes about 610,000 distinct CDR3 sequences, around 16% detected once. Germline loops: CDR1 SGHTA, CDR2 FQGNSA. This CDR3 spans 14 amino acids. Deletions cut 1 base from V and 6 bases from J, with 11 bases between. These data come from a study of T-cell memory formation after mild COVID-19. Sequencing was done on a sample of PBMCs or a T cell subset sorted from them (not recorded which). This chain links TRBV7-2 with TRBJ2-3; D uncertain. The source is an adult woman who had mild COVID-19 (a few samples of this study predate the infection). Cell type and time point are not known. The chain's CDR3 is CASSLGLGWDTQYF. The CDR3 nucleotides are TGTGCCAGCAGCTTAGGCTTGGGGTGGGATACGCAGTATTTT.